Shown below are 5 T cell receptor beta chains from a single sample sequenced in a study of shared clonotypes between healthy human individuals. Sequencing was performed with immunoSEQ multiplex PCR; in TCRdb, only in-frame clones are kept and a portion is missing. The table lists more than 1.2 million clones, approximately 98.5% of them singletons. The sequenced sample consisted of naive CD4+ T cells sorted from blood. Described subset: CD45RA+ positively selected. These receptors were taken from a man aged 25-45 years in good health.

With respect to this clone: The sample has other DNA sequences that encode this CDR3 too. The chain uses TRBV9 and TRBJ2-7; 12 nucleotides line up with TRBD2. This CDR3 is 14 amino acids long. CDR1 is SGDLS, CDR2 YYNGEE, per germline. V was pared by 2 bases and J by 4 bases, with 1 base of the junction left unmatched. The DNA of the CDR3 is TGTGCCAGCAGCGTGACTAGCGGGAGTTACGAGCAGTACTTC. Translated: CASSVTSGSYEQYF.

V usage is TRBV7-2 and J usage is TRBJ2-6, with D maybe TRBD1 (5 bases). The CDR3 is 18 amino acids. Germline lookup yields CDR1 SGHTA and CDR2 FQGNSA. Trimming removed 0 bases at V and 1 base at J, with 13 bases between. The DNA for the CDR3 is TGTGCCAGCAGCTTAGCAGCAGGGTCGAGGTCTGGGGCCAACGTCCTGACTTTC. Protein product: CASSLAAGSRSGANVLTF.

Points on this clone: Different DNA sequences within this sample yield the same CDR3. The chain uses TRBV4-1 and TRBJ2-7; D uncertain. Germline CDR1 and CDR2: MGHRA and YSYEKL. The CDR3 sequence is 11 residues long. The ends were cut back, 3 bases at V and 4 bases at J, with 4 bases in the middle. CDR3 nucleotide sequence: TGCGCCAGCAGCCACTCGTACGAGCAGTACTTC. Amino acids: CASSHSYEQYF.

This clone occurred once. This chain joins TRBV28 and TRBJ2-2, with a tentative D call TRBD1 (6 bases). Germline-derived CDR1 and CDR2 are MDHEN and SYDVKM. The CDR3 length is 16 residues. Trimming removed 3 bases at V and 4 bases at J, with 15 bases between. CDR3 loop: CASSLSRGSGTGELFF. CDR3 coding DNA: TGTGCCAGCAGTTTGTCCAGGGGAAGTGGCACCGGGGAGCTGTTTTTT.

The DNA of the CDR3 is TGCGCCAGCAGCTTGGTACTCGGTGACAATGAGCAGTTCTTC. Encoded protein: CASSLVLGDNEQFF. The chain carries TRBV5-1 and TRBJ2-1; D remains ambiguous. V was pared by 0 bases and J by 5 bases, with 9 bases between. Per germline, CDR1 SGHRS and CDR2 YFSETQ. The CDR3 is made up of 14 amino acids.